Below, 26 T cell receptor beta chains from the same sample are listed, as sequenced in a study of beta chain features in type 1 diabetes. Sequenced material consisted of expressed TCRB transcripts (all of the isolated RNA was reverse transcribed). The data were produced by immunoSEQ multiplex PCR, yet TCRdb's version contains in-frame clones alone and is incomplete. This sample yields nearly 700,000 clones, of which 13% are seen a single time; about 0.02% belongs to the top ten. Study observations and caveats: A moderate, significant TCRB CDR3 shortening appeared in type 1 diabetes across four CD4+ subsets.

What these receptors recognize is not known. The sample taken for sequencing was naive CD4+ T cells from blood. All receptors come from a man younger than 30 with type 1 diabetes.

This clone was counted a few times. CDR3 coding DNA: TGTGCCAGCAGTTACTCGAGGCGCGGAATTTCGTACGAGCAGTACTTC. This translates into CASSYSRRGISYEQYF. The V and J genes are TRBV6-5 and TRBJ2-7; unclear D gene. Germline CDR1 is MNHEY and CDR2 is SVGAGI. Trimming took off 0 bases at V and 4 bases at J, with 16 bases between the two ends. The CDR3 contains 16 residues.

The chain combines TRBV7-2 with TRBJ1-5, with a possible D match to TRBD1 (5 bases). This CDR3 has 14 amino acids. Trimming took 2 bases from V and 8 from J, leaving 13 bases between them. Germline values: CDR1 SGHTA, CDR2 FQGNSA. The CDR3 coding sequence is TGTGCCAGCAGCTTAAAACGCAGGGACGAGCCCCAGCATTTT. It codes for CASSLKRRDEPQHF.

This clone was found a few times. J is TRBJ2-1 and V is TRBV10-1, with D maybe TRBD1 (5 bases). The CDR3 is made up of 15 amino acids. Trimming shortened V by 5 bases and J by 2 bases, and 13 bases separated the two germline ends. From germline, CDR1 is WNHNN and CDR2 SYGVQD (reference sequence). The CDR3 DNA sequence: TGCGCCAGCAGTCCCGACAGTAACCCCTACAATGAGCAGTTCTTC. Its protein product is CASSPDSNPYNEQFF.

Notes on this clone: The same CDR3 can be traced to other DNA sequences in this sample. This rearrangement joins TRBV19 to TRBJ2-7; TRBD1 agrees at 7 bases. Per germline, CDR1 LNHDA and CDR2 SQIVND (reference sequence). With V trimmed by 6 bases and J by 0 bases, 2 bases remained unmatched. The CDR3 is made up of 13 amino acids. CDR3 bases: TGTGCCAGTAGCCGGGACAGCTCCTACGAGCAGTACTTC. It is translated as CASSRDSSYEQYF. Full variable domain (missing parts from reference TRBV19 and TRBJ2-7): DGGITQSPKYLFRKEGQNVTLSCEQNLNHDAMYWYRQDPGQGLRLIYYSQIVNDFQKGDIAEGYSVSREKKESFPLTVTSAQKNPTAFYLCASSRDSSYEQYFGPGTRLTVT.

The gene calls are TRBV6-1 and TRBJ1-1; D perhaps matches TRBD1 (5 bases). The CDR3 is 15 amino acids. CDR1 and CDR2 (germline): MNHNS, SASEGT. Trimming pared 6 bases from V and 5 bases from J, leaving 19 bases between. The CDR3 sequence: CASRDRGAEFTEAFF. In DNA form, the CDR3 reads TGTGCCAGCAGAGACCGAGGGGCTGAGTTTACTGAAGCTTTCTTT.

This clone was detected a few times. The rearrangement uses TRBV5-6 and TRBJ1-6; the D is unclear. Trimming took 0 bases from V and 9 from J, leaving 7 bases between them. This CDR3 has 13 amino acids. CDR1 and CDR2 (germline): SGHDT, YYEEEE. Written as DNA, the CDR3 is TGTGCCAGCAGCTTGGCGGCCGTTTCACCCCTCCACTTT. Protein product: CASSLAAVSPLHF.

The chain uses TRBV7-9 and TRBJ2-7; D ambiguous. This CDR3 has 14 residues. V was cut by 5 bases and J by 6 bases, with 17 bases left in between. Germline V gene lookup returns CDR1 SEHNR and CDR2 FQNEAQ (reference sequence). DNA of the CDR3: TGTGCCAGCAGCCCTAAGTCGCCCAACCCCGAGCAGTACTTC. This translates into CASSPKSPNPEQYF. Filled out from reference TRBV7-9 and TRBJ2-7, the complete variable domain reads DTGVSQNPRHKITKRGQNVTFRCDPISEHNRLYWYRQTLGQGPEFLTYFQNEAQLEKSRLLSDRFSAERPKGSFSTLEIQRTEQGDSAMYLCASSPKSPNPEQYFGPGTRLTVT.

This clone has more than one count but fewer than ten. The CDR3 DNA follows: TGTGCCAGCAGCTTGTATGGGGTCAATCAGCCCCAGCATTTT. Its translation is CASSLYGVNQPQHF. The gene calls are TRBV5-4 and TRBJ1-5, with D unclear. Germline V gene data show CDR1 as SGHNT and CDR2 as YYREEE (reference sequence). This CDR3 has 14 amino acids. Trimming removed 1 base at V and 3 bases at J, with 8 bases between.

The J gene is TRBJ2-1, the V gene TRBV10-3; tentative D call: TRBD2 (6 bases). Germline CDR1 ENHRY, CDR2 SYGVKD. Trimming pared 10 bases from V and 3 bases from J, leaving 16 bases between. This CDR3 is built from 14 residues. The CDR3 DNA sequence: TGTGCCACGAAGGGAACGGGAGACTACAATGAGCAGTTCTTC. Translating it yields CATKGTGDYNEQFF.

The rearrangement links TRBV11-1 to TRBJ2-3; 9 bases match TRBD1. V dropped 4 bases and J dropped 4; count of bases not matched to a gene: 6. The V gene's germline CDR1 is SGHAT and CDR2 FQDESV (reference sequence). The CDR3 extends over 15 amino acids. The DNA for the CDR3 is TGTGCCAGCAGCTCTCCGGGACAGGGACCAGATACGCAGTATTTT. It yields the protein CASSSPGQGPDTQYF.

A note on this clone: Additional DNA sequences in this sample encode the identical CDR3. The chain uses TRBV11-3 and TRBJ2-7; the D gene is possibly TRBD1 (5 bases). The CDR3 runs 12 residues. V gave up 5 bases and J gave up 3 bases, with 8 bases separating them. The germline V gene has CDR1 SGHNT and CDR2 YENEEA. CDR3 in DNA: TGTGCCAGCAGCCCCCAGGGCTACGAGCAGTACTTC. Its translation is CASSPQGYEQYF. The variable domain in full, completed from reference TRBV11-3 and TRBJ2-7, reads EAGVVQSPRYKIIEKKQPVAFWCNPISGHNTLYWYLQNLGQGPELLIRYENEEAVDDSQLPKDRFSAERLKGVDSTLKIQPAELGDSAVYLCASSPQGYEQYFGPGTRLTVT.

This clone was found a few times. J is TRBJ2-1 and V is TRBV4-1; D possibly uses TRBD1 or TRBD2 (5 bases each). Germline lookup yields CDR1 MGHRA and CDR2 YSYEKL. The ends were cut back, 1 base at V and 5 bases at J, with 15 bases in the middle. This CDR3 has 16 residues. CDR3: CASSQGWGSWDNEQFF. The CDR3 nucleotides are TGCGCCAGCAGCCAAGGGTGGGGGAGTTGGGACAATGAGCAGTTCTTC.

This clone was counted between two and nine times. The genes are TRBV9 and TRBJ1-3; a weak D match, TRBD1 (5 bases). V shed 7 bases and J shed 0 bases, with 17 bases lying between them. The CDR3 is 16 residues long. The germline V gene has CDR1 SGDLS and CDR2 YYNGEE. The CDR3 loop is CASSIGDSRSGNTIYF. The DNA of the CDR3 is TGTGCCAGCTCAATCGGGGACTCCCGCTCTGGAAACACCATATATTTT.

V is TRBV6-5 and J is TRBJ1-2; TRBD1 matches 9 bases. The CDR3 loop spans 15 amino acids. The germline V gene encodes CDR1 MNHEY and CDR2 SVGAGI. The trim removed 2 bases at V and 4 bases at J, leaving 5 bases unmatched. CDR3 amino acids: CASSYAGTGTYGYTF. The DNA for the CDR3 is TGTGCCAGCAGTTACGCCGGGACAGGGACCTATGGCTACACCTTC.

The chain employs TRBV29-1 and TRBJ2-3; D ambiguous. The germline gives CDR1 SQVTM, CDR2 ANQGSEA. This CDR3 spans 15 amino acids. V lost 4 bases and J 0 bases, leaving 14 bases between the germline ends. The CDR3 reads CSVVEGPPSTDTQYF. The CDR3 DNA is TGCAGCGTTGTTGAAGGGCCTCCAAGCACAGATACGCAGTATTTT.

This chain joins TRBV27 and TRBJ2-4; D is perhaps TRBD2 (6 bases). CDR1 and CDR2 (germline): MNHEY, SMNVEV (reference sequence). V shed 2 bases and J shed 9 bases, with 17 bases lying between them. The CDR3 contains 15 residues. The DNA of the CDR3 is TGTGCCAGCAGTTTAGGGCGTGGGGGGTCTCGCATTCAGTACTTC. Translation: CASSLGRGGSRIQYF.

The chain employs TRBV30 and TRBJ1-1; D remains unclear. CDR1 GTSNPN and CDR2 SVGIG come from the germline V gene (reference sequence). V lost 4 bases and J 8 bases, leaving 17 bases between the germline ends. CDR3 size: 13 residues. CDR3 nucleotides: TGTGCCTGGACCCCCGGCGGGATCTCCGAAGCTTTCTTT. Residues: CAWTPGGISEAFF.

This clone was seen a few times. V and J are TRBV28 and TRBJ1-5; no definite D call. CDR1 and CDR2 from the germline V gene are MDHEN and SYDVKM. This CDR3 is built from 15 residues. V lost 5 bases and J 9 bases, leaving 20 bases between the germline ends. The CDR3 reads CASSLRAPELRPQHF. CDR3 bases: TGTGCCAGCAGTCTCAGAGCTCCTGAGTTACGGCCCCAGCATTTT.

The chain has TRBV5-1 and TRBJ1-2, with TRBD1 as a possible D gene (5 bases). V gave up 2 bases and J gave up 6 bases, with 17 bases separating them. CDR3 length equals 15 residues. Germline lookup yields CDR1 SGHRS and CDR2 YFSETQ. CDR3 nucleotides: TGCGCCAGCAGCTTTGGAGGGACTTTAAGGAATGGCTACACCTTC. Translation gives CASSFGGTLRNGYTF.

This clone was detected a few times. The chain has TRBV7-9 and TRBJ1-1, with D uncertain. The V end lost 6 bases, the J end lost 8 bases, and 7 bases lay between the germline ends. Germline V lookup: CDR1 SEHNR, CDR2 FQNEAQ (reference sequence). The CDR3 is made up of 10 amino acids. CDR3 amino acids: CASSGGEAFF. CDR3 bases: TGTGCCAGCAGTGGAGGAGAAGCTTTCTTT.

The CDR3 nucleotides are TGTGCCAGTTTACAGGGGCCCGATGGCTACACCTTC. It codes for CASLQGPDGYTF. V and J are TRBV28 and TRBJ1-2; TRBD1 agrees at 7 bases. Looked up from germline, CDR1 is MDHEN and CDR2 is SYDVKM. The V segment lost 9 bases and the J segment 6 bases; nucleotides outside the gene matches: 7. There are 12 residues in the CDR3.

This clone was seen more than once but under ten times. V and J are TRBV28 and TRBJ1-6, with TRBD1 matching 7 bases. The CDR3 consists of 15 residues. V lost 8 bases and J lost 5; bases outside the gene matches: 9. The germline V gene encodes CDR1 MDHEN and CDR2 SYDVKM. This chain's CDR3 is CASRVGQLDNSPLHF. The CDR3 DNA sequence: TGTGCCAGCCGGGTGGGACAGTTAGATAATTCACCCCTCCACTTT.

The chain employs TRBV13 and TRBJ2-2; no definite D call. The length of the CDR3 is 16 residues. Trimming cost V 5 bases and J 1 base, with 14 bases left between them. Germline-derived CDR1 and CDR2 are PRHDT and FYEKMQ (reference sequence). CDR3 amino acids: CASSPRLTRNTGELFF. CDR3 in DNA: TGTGCCAGCAGCCCACGGCTGACAAGGAACACCGGGGAGCTGTTTTTT.

In this sample, this clone turned up a few times. The chain carries TRBV5-1 and TRBJ1-4; the D gene is possibly TRBD1 (5 bases). The CDR3 consists of 15 residues. V lost 0 bases and J 8 bases, leaving 14 bases between the germline ends. CDR1 is SGHRS and CDR2 is YFSETQ in the germline V gene. CDR3 sequence: CASSLGPGLLEKLFF. DNA of the CDR3: TGCGCCAGCAGCTTGGGGCCGGGACTCTTGGAAAAACTGTTTTTT.

V gene TRBV9 combines with J gene TRBJ2-1; tentatively, D is TRBD2 (6 bases). Trimming stripped 5 bases from V and 4 bases from J, with 13 bases between. The germline V gene encodes CDR1 SGDLS and CDR2 YYNGEE. CDR3 size: 14 residues. The chain's CDR3 is CASRLAGGYNEQFF. The DNA for the CDR3 is TGTGCCAGCAGGCTAGCTGGGGGGTACAATGAGCAGTTCTTC.

The chain combines TRBV4-1 with TRBJ1-5; 7 positions match TRBD1. The CDR3 is 16 residues long. Germline CDR1 MGHRA, CDR2 YSYEKL. V dropped 2 bases and J dropped 1; count of bases not matched to a gene: 5. CDR3 region: CASSQNRGKSNQPQHF. The CDR3 coding sequence is TGCGCCAGCAGCCAAAACAGGGGAAAAAGCAATCAGCCCCAGCATTTT.